The rows below give T cell receptor beta chains drawn from one sample of a study of cytomegalovirus exposure and HLA in healthy donors. The repertoire was sequenced with immunoSEQ multiplex PCR; TCRdb's copy has only in-frame clones and lacks some. The profile shows 75,000 to 90,000 clones, 70% to 80% of them singletons. The sample comprised PBMCs. The origin of the receptors is a human donor in good health. The CDR3 runs from the conserved cysteine through the conserved F or W. A D gene is named only where the DNA matches it firmly. A row's size may be missing; if present it is once, few, many or a size class.

>-|TRBV11-2|TRBJ1-1|-
CASSFGGMGEAFF
TGTGCCAGCAGCTTTGGGGGGATGGGTGAAGCTTTCTTT
>-|TRBV19|TRBJ1-5|TRBD1
CASSIQGVSNQPQHF
TGTGCCAGTAGTATCCAGGGGGTCAGCAATCAGCCCCAGCATTTT
>-|TRBV14|TRBJ2-1|-
CASSHPRSSYNEQFF
TGTGCCAGCAGCCACCCGAGGAGCTCCTACAATGAGCAGTTCTTC
>few|TRBV7-2|TRBJ2-4|TRBD2
CASSQGGDGGGNIQYF
TGTGCCAGCAGCCAGGGAGGGGACGGGGGTGGAAACATTCAGTACTTC
>-|TRBV29-1|TRBJ2-5|-
CSVVRLETQYF
TGCAGCGTTGTCAGGTTAGAGACCCAGTACTTC
>-|TRBV18|TRBJ2-2|TRBD1
CASSPHGTGGPPGELFF
TGTGCCAGCTCACCACACGGGACAGGGGGCCCCCCCGGGGAGCTGTTTTTT
>few|TRBV6-5|TRBJ1-1|TRBD1
CASSHRDRVTEAFF
TGTGCCAGCAGTCACCGGGACAGGGTCACTGAAGCTTTCTTT
>-|TRBV4-3|TRBJ1-6|-
CASSHASSYNSPLHF
TGCGCCAGCAGCCACGCGAGCTCCTATAATTCACCCCTCCACTTT
>-|TRBV5-6|TRBJ1-6|-
CASSLLQGYNSPLHF
TGTGCCAGCAGCTTACTACAGGGATATAATTCACCCCTCCACTTT
>once|TRBV27|TRBJ2-1|TRBD2
CASSNGGEQFF
TGTGCCAGCAGTAACGGGGGGGAGCAGTTCTTC
>-|TRBV7-9|TRBJ1-5|TRBD1
CASSPGQSATQPQNF
TGTGCCAGCAGCCCGGGACAGTCGGCGACTCAGCCCCAGAATTTT
>-|TRBV6-5|TRBJ2-2|TRBD2
CASTPGGPITGELFF
TGTGCCAGCACCCCGGGGGGGCCTATTACCGGGGAGCTGTTTTTT
>-|TRBV15|TRBJ1-4|-
CATSRDRSGVGSEKLFF
TGTGCCACCAGCAGAGATCGGTCCGGGGTGGGGTCCGAAAAACTGTTTTTT
>-|TRBV5-8|TRBJ1-5|-
CASSLESTALFNQPQHF
TGTGCCAGCAGCTTGGAATCGACGGCACTATTCAATCAGCCCCAGCATTTT
>-|TRBV6-5|TRBJ2-5|-
CASSLPEGETQYF
TGTGCCAGCAGTCTACCTGAGGGAGAGACCCAGTACTTC
>-|TRBV7-2|TRBJ1-2|-
CATSLTSSDYGYTF
TGTGCCACCTCTCTTACGAGCAGCGACTATGGCTACACCTTC
>once|TRBV6-5|TRBJ1-5|-
CASSYGAGQPQNF
TGTGCCAGCAGTTATGGGGCAGGTCAGCCCCAGAATTTT
>-|TRBV20-1|TRBJ2-1|-
CSARLVPEQFF
TGCAGTGCGAGACTAGTCCCTGAGCAGTTCTTC
>-|TRBV5-1|TRBJ2-1|-
CASSFFSGWEGYEQFF
TGCGCCAGCAGCTTCTTCAGCGGGTGGGAAGGATATGAGCAGTTCTTC
>few|TRBV7-9|TRBJ1-2|TRBD1
CASSLAGTGIYPNYGYTF
TGTGCCAGCAGCTTAGCCGGGACAGGGATTTACCCTAACTATGGCTACACCTTC